The 30 T cell receptor beta chains given below trace back to one sample, sequenced in a study of spatial heterogeneity in lung cancer. TCRdb reanalysed the 5' RACE reads using MiXCR and keeps one entry per CDR3 protein. This sample has some 97,000 distinct CDR3 sequences, with around 4.8% found just once. Study conclusions and caveats: Intratumoral expanded alpha and beta TCR counts were found to track tumor mutation counts.

These TCRs are of unknown antigen specificity. The time point is: sample taken at primary tumor resection. The specimen was lung tumor tissue, collected at surgery. The receptors were gathered from a male donor with early-stage non-small cell lung cancer.

This clonotype was observed a handful of times. This sequence joins TRBV5-1 and TRBJ2-3; 8 bases are a match to TRBD1. V gave up 4 bases and J gave up 4 bases; unmatched junction bases: 2. Germline V gene lookup returns CDR1 SGHRS and CDR2 YFSETQ. The CDR3 sequence is 13 residues long. CDR3 coding DNA: TGCGCCAGCAGCCCGGACAGGGCAGATACGCAGTATTTT. This gives the protein CASSPDRADTQYF.

The chain is built from TRBV27 and TRBJ2-7; 11 nucleotides line up with TRBD2. CDR3 length: 14 amino acids. The germline gives CDR1 MNHEY, CDR2 SMNVEV (reference sequence). The ends lost 7 bases at V and 7 bases at J; junction bases unmatched: 9. CDR3 in amino acids: CASTPTSGVGEQYF. The CDR3 region has the DNA TGTGCCAGCACCCCGACTAGCGGGGTTGGTGAGCAGTACTTC.

The sample holds many counts of this clonotype. This chain joins TRBV11-3 and TRBJ2-3; D ambiguous. The CDR3 sequence is 15 residues long. Germline V CDR1 and CDR2: SGHNT, YENEEA. V was cut by 10 bases and J by 3 bases, with 20 bases left in between. CDR3 DNA sequence: TGTGCCATCTTTAGCAGAAGTACACCGACAGATACGCAGTATTTT. This gives the protein CAIFSRSTPTDTQYF.

This clonotype was counted a few times. The chain uses TRBV6-6 and TRBJ2-3; 10 bases align to TRBD2. Looked up from germline, CDR1 is MNHNY and CDR2 is SVGAGI (reference sequence). The CDR3 extends over 13 amino acids. The trim removed 7 bases at V and 6 bases at J, leaving 4 bases unmatched. CDR3 coding DNA: TGTGCCAGCACCGGGACTAGCGAGGATACGCAGTATTTT. Translation gives CASTGTSEDTQYF.

This clonotype came up many times. V usage is TRBV7-2 and J usage is TRBJ2-1; no reliable D call. Germline V lookup: CDR1 SGHTA, CDR2 FQGNSA. With 5 bases removed from V and 2 bases from J, the gap between germline ends came to 13 bases. This CDR3 comprises 15 residues. CDR3 nucleotides: TGTGCCAGCAGCCTTTTAGCTTCCACCTACAATGAGCAGTTCTTC. As protein: CASSLLASTYNEQFF.

This clonotype has a count of ten or more. The chain links TRBV20-1 to TRBJ1-5; TRBD1 agrees at 8 bases. Unmatched junction bases numbered 10, after V lost 4 bases and J lost 2 bases. Germline V CDR1 and CDR2: DFQATT, SNEGSKA (reference sequence). CDR3 length: 16 residues. The CDR3, as DNA: TGCAGTGCTAAAAGAATGACAGGGGTTGGCAATCAGCCCCAGCATTTT. Encoded protein: CSAKRMTGVGNQPQHF.

This clonotype was found many times. In nucleotides, the CDR3 is TGCGCCAGCAGCCAATCTGCGTACGATGTTACTGAAGCTTTCTTT. The encoded protein is CASSQSAYDVTEAFF. The chain carries TRBV4-1 and TRBJ1-1; D unresolved. The germline V gene has CDR1 MGHRA and CDR2 YSYEKL. This CDR3 contains 15 residues. Trimming stripped 2 bases from V and 5 bases from J, with 15 bases between.

This clonotype was detected many times. The CDR3: CASSYSSYNQPQHF. For the CDR3, the DNA is TGTGCCAGCAGCTACAGCAGCTACAATCAGCCCCAGCATTTT. V and J are TRBV11-2 and TRBJ1-5, with D unclear. The ends were cut back, 4 bases at V and 3 bases at J, with 10 bases in the middle. This CDR3 is 14 amino acids long. Germline V lookup: CDR1 SGHAT, CDR2 FQNNGV.

This clonotype has a handful of counts. An end of the junction does not agree with germline; a read error may underlie this. The chain links TRBV30 to TRBJ2-7; no definite D call. Germline lookup yields CDR1 GTSNPN and CDR2 SVGIG (reference sequence). This CDR3 has 11 amino acids. CDR3 nucleotides: TGTGCCTGGAGTGACAGCTTTAAGTGTCGGTTC. Translation: CAWSDSFKCRF. Combining the CDR3 with reference TRBV30 and TRBJ2-7 gives the whole variable domain SQTIHQWPATLVQPVGSPLSLECTVEGTSNPNLYWYRQAAGRGLQLLFYSVGIGQISSEVPQNLSASRPQDRQFILSSKKLLLSDSGFYLCAWSDSFKCRFGPGTRLTVT.

This clonotype was detected many times. J is TRBJ2-7 and V is TRBV28; D is perhaps TRBD1 or TRBD2 (6 bases each). V was clipped by 3 bases and J by 1 base, with 13 bases between them. The CDR3 runs to 15 residues. CDR1 MDHEN and CDR2 SYDVKM come from the germline V gene. For the CDR3, the DNA is TGTGCCAGCAGTTTTGCGGGACACACTTCCTACGAGCAGTACTTC. Amino acid sequence: CASSFAGHTSYEQYF.

This clonotype was picked up many times. The CDR3 DNA sequence: TGTGCCAGCAGCTCCGGTCCCACCGGGGAGCTGTTTTTT. Protein sequence: CASSSGPTGELFF. The V call is TRBV7-2, the J call TRBJ2-2, with D hard to call. Germline CDR1 reads SGHTA; CDR2 reads FQGNSA. The CDR3 runs 13 residues. V was shortened by 4 bases and J by 4 bases, with 7 bases between the two germline ends.

This clonotype was seen many times. The V gene is TRBV2, the J gene TRBJ1-4; the D is unclear. Germline CDR1 and CDR2: SNHLY and FYNNEI. This CDR3 comprises 15 residues. V was pared by 8 bases and J by 5 bases, with 18 bases between. This CDR3 reads CASLRFEPPNEKLFF. CDR3 bases: TGTGCCAGCCTACGATTTGAGCCCCCGAATGAAAAACTGTTTTTT.

This clonotype was found a few times. This chain joins TRBV6-5 and TRBJ1-1; D possibly corresponds to TRBD1 (6 bases). Germline-derived CDR1 and CDR2 are MNHEY and SVGAGI. The V gene lost 6 bases and the J gene lost 1 base, with 12 bases spanning the gap. The CDR3 covers 14 residues. CDR3: CASSRDTGNTEAFF. For the CDR3, the DNA is TGTGCCAGCAGCCGGGACACGGGGAACACTGAAGCTTTCTTT.

Ten or more counts support this clonotype. CDR3 DNA: TGTGCCAGCAGTGTGGTCAACCAGAACACTGAAGCTTTCTTT. As protein: CASSVVNQNTEAFF. The chain joins TRBV2 to TRBJ1-1; D gene uncertain. The CDR3 loop spans 14 amino acids. V lost 4 bases to trimming and J lost 1 base, with 10 bases between them. Germline CDR1 and CDR2: SNHLY and FYNNEI. Variable domain in full (rest from reference TRBV2 and TRBJ1-1): EPEVTQTPSHQVTQMGQEVILRCVPISNHLYFYWYRQILGQKVEFLVSFYNNEISEKSEIFDDQFSVERPDGSNFTLKIRSTKLEDSAMYFCASSVVNQNTEAFFGQGTRLTVV.

The rearrangement joins TRBV12-3 or TRBV12-4 to TRBJ2-5; D not resolved. The V end was cut by 7 bases, the J end by 5 bases, with 23 bases between. This CDR3 has 16 residues. Here the CDR3 DNA reads TGTGCCAGCACCCTTTACGACAATCTAATTCGGGAGACCCAGTACTTC. It is translated as CASTLYDNLIRETQYF.

This clonotype was seen many times. The CDR3 DNA follows: TGTGCCAGCAGCCAAGGGCCCGTCGCAGATACGCAGTATTTT. It is translated as CASSQGPVADTQYF. The genes are TRBV3-1 and TRBJ2-3; D uncertain. With 1 base removed from V and 4 bases from J, the gap between germline ends came to 9 bases. The CDR3 is 14 amino acids. CDR1 and CDR2 from the germline V gene are LGHDT and YNNKEL (reference sequence).

The genes are TRBV20-1 and TRBJ2-3; no clear D gene. CDR3 length: 14 residues. V was pared by 4 bases and J by 0 bases, with 11 bases between. The germline CDR1 and CDR2 sequences are DFQATT and SNEGSKA (reference sequence). CDR3 bases: TGCAGTGCTATTCGCGGACCCAGCACAGATACGCAGTATTTT. This translates into CSAIRGPSTDTQYF.

In this sample, this clonotype turned up a few times. The J gene is TRBJ2-2, the V gene TRBV4-1; 9 nucleotides align to TRBD1. With 4 bases clipped from V and 6 bases from J, the junction kept 9 bases outside the gene matches. The germline V gene has CDR1 MGHRA and CDR2 YSYEKL. The CDR3 extends over 16 amino acids. The CDR3 sequence is CASSLQGAINAGELFF. The CDR3 DNA is TGCGCCAGCAGCCTACAGGGGGCGATTAACGCCGGGGAGCTGTTTTTT.

This clonotype was recorded many times. The rearrangement uses TRBV18 and TRBJ2-2; possibly TRBD1 for D (5 bases). V lost 3 bases to trimming and J lost 3 bases, with 8 bases between them. Germline CDR1 and CDR2: KGHSH and LQKENI. This CDR3 has 14 amino acids. This CDR3 reads CASSPDRDTGELFF. CDR3 bases: TGTGCCAGCTCACCCGACAGAGACACCGGGGAGCTGTTTTTT.

This clonotype has ten or more counts. The chain combines TRBV29-1 with TRBJ1-4, with D possibly matching TRBD1 (5 bases). The germline V gene encodes CDR1 SQVTM and CDR2 ANQGSEA. This CDR3 is 13 amino acids long. V lost 6 bases to trimming and J lost 5 bases, with 13 bases between them. The chain's CDR3 is CSVSGTLNEKLFF. The DNA of the CDR3 is TGCAGCGTATCCGGGACTTTAAATGAAAAACTGTTTTTT.

This clonotype was counted at least ten times. The V gene is TRBV29-1, the J gene TRBJ2-1, with D unclear. Germline V gives CDR1 SQVTM, CDR2 ANQGSEA. The V gene lost 3 bases and the J gene lost 4 bases, with 10 bases spanning the gap. The CDR3 consists of 13 residues. The CDR3 region has the DNA TGCAGCGTTGAGGGAACAGATTACAATGAGCAGTTCTTC. Encoded protein: CSVEGTDYNEQFF.

This clonotype was found many times. This chain uses TRBV11-2 with TRBJ2-1; D is possibly TRBD1 or TRBD2 (5 bases each). Per germline, CDR1 SGHAT and CDR2 FQNNGV. CDR3 length: 15 amino acids. V was clipped by 3 bases and J by 7 bases, with 16 bases between them. The CDR3 DNA reads as TGTGCCAGCAGCTTTGGTGGGACCATTAATAATGAGCAGTTCTTC. Translating gives CASSFGGTINNEQFF.

This clonotype was seen a few times. The rearrangement joins TRBV2 to TRBJ2-1, with D maybe TRBD2 (5 bases). CDR3 length: 13 amino acids. The germline CDR1 and CDR2 sequences are SNHLY and FYNNEI. Trimming stripped 1 base from V and 12 bases from J, with 13 bases between. The CDR3 sequence: CASSEGPTGRQFF. The CDR3 DNA follows: TGTGCCAGCAGTGAAGGCCCAACTGGGAGGCAGTTCTTC.

This clonotype showed up many times. CDR3 amino acids: CASSLEAGLDTEAFF. As DNA, the CDR3 is TGCGCCAGCAGCTTGGAGGCAGGGCTGGACACTGAAGCTTTCTTT. The chain employs TRBV5-1 and TRBJ1-1; D is perhaps TRBD1 (5 bases). The V gene lost 0 bases and the J gene lost 3 bases, with 12 bases spanning the gap. Germline V gene data show CDR1 as SGHRS and CDR2 as YFSETQ. The CDR3 has 15 amino acids.

A few counts support this clonotype. The genes are TRBV2 and TRBJ2-7; the match to TRBD2 covers 7 bases. This CDR3 spans 13 amino acids. CDR1 SNHLY and CDR2 FYNNEI come from the germline V gene. After removal of 8 bases from V and 9 bases from J, the junction contained 13 bases not matched to a gene. CDR3 nucleotide sequence: TGTGCCAGCGTCCCAGCGGGGTCATACCGGCAGTACTTC. This codes for CASVPAGSYRQYF.

This clonotype was detected many times. Because the CDR3's place on the DNA is in doubt, the DNA is left out and the CDR3 is given as listed by TCRdb. The rearrangement joins TRBV2 to TRBJ1-4; TRBD1, the table's D call, lacks a check against the DNA. The CDR3 adds up to 14 amino acids, both ends counted. The germline V gene encodes CDR1 SNHLY and CDR2 FYNNEI. CDR3 loop: CASILGRSNEKLFF.

This clonotype was counted ten times or more. The genes are TRBV11-2 and TRBJ2-5, with a weak D call TRBD1 (6 bases). Germline loops: CDR1 SGHAT, CDR2 FQNNGV. Trimming removed 4 bases from V and 4 bases from J, with 16 bases in between. CDR3 length equals 15 residues. CDR3 nucleotide sequence: TGTGCCAGCAGCTCCTCAGGGGATCGGGGAGAGACCCAGTACTTC. This gives the protein CASSSSGDRGETQYF.

This clonotype was seen repeatedly, ten times or more. The chain employs TRBV28 and TRBJ1-6, with no clear D. V dropped 3 bases and J dropped 0 bases, with 9 bases sitting between them. CDR1 and CDR2 (germline): MDHEN, SYDVKM. The CDR3 has 16 residues. The DNA of the CDR3 is TGTGCCAGCAGTTTTACTTTCAGCTCCTATAATTCACCCCTCCACTTT. This encodes CASSFTFSSYNSPLHF.

This clonotype was recorded at least ten times. The chain has TRBV9 and TRBJ1-1; no definite D call. Trimming removed 0 bases from V and 7 bases from J, with 13 bases in between. The CDR3 extends over 14 amino acids. Per germline, CDR1 SGDLS and CDR2 YYNGEE. CDR3 in amino acids: CASSVAHTGGEAFF. The CDR3 DNA reads as TGTGCCAGCAGCGTAGCCCACACCGGCGGTGAAGCTTTCTTT.

This clonotype has ten or more counts. The genes are TRBV6-6 and TRBJ1-1; TRBD1 might be the D (5 bases). This CDR3 has 15 amino acids. V was trimmed by 0 bases and J by 5 bases, leaving 13 bases between them. Germline lookup yields CDR1 MNHNY and CDR2 SVGAGI (reference sequence). DNA of the CDR3: TGTGCCAGCAGTTACTCGAATACAGGCAGGACTGAAGCTTTCTTT. It yields the protein CASSYSNTGRTEAFF.